These 28 T cell receptor beta chains originate from one sample sequenced in a study of technical replicates of blood from a handful of donors. Profiling relied on immunoSEQ multiplex PCR, and the TCRdb table lists in-frame clones only, not all of them. The sample lists tens of thousands of clones, approximately 94% seen once, with 4.1% in the top ten. Source material: PBMCs. Receptor source: a human donor in good health. Some clones in this sample may be carry-over from other donors' samples.

The chain carries TRBV6-6 and TRBJ2-7; 11 bases are shared with TRBD1. The CDR3 has 15 residues. V trimming: 4 bases; J trimming: 4 bases; junction bases outside the gene matches: 6. CDR1 and CDR2 from the germline V gene are MNHNY and SVGAGI (reference sequence). CDR3 amino acids: CASSLSRDRGYEQYF. CDR3 in DNA: TGTGCCAGCAGTTTAAGCCGGGACAGGGGGTACGAGCAGTACTTC.

The CDR3 DNA reads TGTGCCTGGAGTGTACGTCGCGCAGATACGCAGTATTTT. It codes for CAWSVRRADTQYF. The chain joins TRBV30 to TRBJ2-3; D ambiguous. V lost 0 bases to trimming and J lost 4 bases, with 8 bases between them. In germline, CDR1 is GTSNPN, CDR2 SVGIG (reference sequence). There are 13 residues in the CDR3.

V usage is TRBV6-4 and J usage is TRBJ2-1; D is ambiguous. The CDR3 runs 13 residues. Trimming removed 6 bases from V and 0 bases from J, with 6 bases in between. Germline values: CDR1 MRHNA, CDR2 SNTAGT. CDR3 protein: CASSPSSYNEQFF. DNA of the CDR3: TGTGCCAGCAGCCCGAGCTCCTACAATGAGCAGTTCTTC.

V gene TRBV6-5 combines with J gene TRBJ1-4; 8 nucleotides match TRBD1. Germline values: CDR1 MNHEY, CDR2 SVGAGI. With V trimmed by 6 bases and J by 4 bases, 4 bases remained unmatched. The CDR3 is made up of 14 amino acids. The CDR3 nucleotides are TGTGCCAGCAGAAACAGGGGGGGTAATGAAAAACTGTTTTTT. Protein: CASRNRGGNEKLFF.

The V call is TRBV6-5, the J call TRBJ1-4, with D tentatively TRBD1 (6 bases). From germline, CDR1 is MNHEY and CDR2 SVGAGI. CDR3 length: 14 amino acids. The V end lost 6 bases, the J end lost 6 bases, and 14 bases lay between the germline ends. For the CDR3, the DNA is TGTGCCAGCAGCCCCGGGACATCTGATGAAAAACTGTTTTTT. This encodes CASSPGTSDEKLFF.

This sequence joins TRBV6-4 and TRBJ2-3, with 10 positions matching TRBD2. V lost 2 bases, J lost 6 bases, and 11 bases stayed unmatched. The CDR3 runs to 17 residues. CDR1 is MRHNA, CDR2 SNTAGT, per germline. The CDR3 here is CASSDESSGGLPDTQYF. DNA of the CDR3: TGTGCCAGCAGTGACGAGAGTAGCGGGGGGTTGCCGGATACGCAGTATTTT.

In this sample, this clone turned up once. The gene calls are TRBV6-5 and TRBJ2-7; 9 bases are shared with TRBD1. The ends lost 6 bases at V and 2 bases at J; junction bases unmatched: 2. From germline, CDR1 is MNHEY and CDR2 SVGAGI. The CDR3 is 13 residues long. Here the CDR3 DNA reads TGTGCCAGCAGGGGACAGGGCCCCTACGAGCAGTACTTC. Residues: CASRGQGPYEQYF.

The V call is TRBV5-6, the J call TRBJ1-1; D gene ambiguous. Germline V gene data show CDR1 as SGHDT and CDR2 as YYEEEE. V lost 7 bases and J lost 0, with 4 bases in between. CDR3 size: 11 residues. This chain's CDR3 is CASQVNTEAFF. In DNA, the CDR3 is TGTGCCAGCCAGGTGAACACTGAAGCTTTCTTT.

This chain links TRBV6-6 with TRBJ2-7; D gene unclear. V gave up 3 bases and J gave up 1 base, with 10 bases separating them. Germline-derived CDR1 and CDR2 are MNHNY and SVGAGI (reference sequence). The CDR3 has 14 amino acids. As DNA, the CDR3 is TGTGCCAGCAGTTATATGAGGCAGTCCTACGAGCAGTACTTC. It translates to CASSYMRQSYEQYF.

CDR3 DNA sequence: TGTGCCAGCAGTTGGGGGGGCGCGACGAAGCGATACGAGCAGTACTTC. Residues: CASSWGGATKRYEQYF. The V call is TRBV6-6, the J call TRBJ2-7; D perhaps matches TRBD2 (7 bases). CDR1 MNHNY and CDR2 SVGAGI come from the germline V gene (reference sequence). V shed 4 bases and J shed 4 bases, with 20 bases lying between them. The CDR3 contains 16 residues.

The V gene is TRBV4-1, the J gene TRBJ1-5; D might be TRBD1 (5 bases). Germline lookup yields CDR1 MGHRA and CDR2 YSYEKL. The CDR3 contains 16 residues. V lost 4 bases and J lost 1, with 14 bases in between. This CDR3 reads CASSRLPGVSNQPQHF. As DNA, the CDR3 is TGCGCCAGCAGCCGCCTCCCGGGGGTAAGCAATCAGCCCCAGCATTTT.

The rearrangement uses TRBV7-2 and TRBJ1-5, with 10 bases lining up with TRBD1. There are 17 residues in the CDR3. J gave up 2 bases and V 5 bases, and 9 bases lay outside the gene matches. CDR1 is SGHTA and CDR2 is FQGNSA in the germline V gene. The CDR3 is CASSPDGGTGGNQPQHF. CDR3 nucleotides: TGTGCCAGCAGCCCCGACGGCGGGACAGGGGGCAATCAGCCCCAGCATTTT.

The chain carries TRBV27 and TRBJ1-2, with D uncertain. The CDR3 is 15 amino acids. V lost 4 bases, J lost 5 bases, and 17 bases lay in between. Looked up from germline, CDR1 is MNHEY and CDR2 is SMNVEV (reference sequence). The CDR3 loop reads CASSSQTEIFYGYTF. Here the CDR3 DNA reads TGTGCCAGCAGTTCCCAGACGGAGATTTTTTATGGCTACACCTTC.

The chain combines TRBV7-3 with TRBJ1-1, with 8 bases lining up with TRBD1. J lost 0 bases, V lost 1 base, and 10 bases had no gene match. From germline, CDR1 is SGHTA and CDR2 FQGTGA. This CDR3 has 18 residues. CDR3 sequence: CASSLRGGTGLLNTEAFF. In DNA, the CDR3 is TGTGCCAGCAGCTTAAGGGGGGGGACAGGTCTTTTGAACACTGAAGCTTTCTTT.

The chain links TRBV15 to TRBJ2-7, with a tentative D call TRBD2 (6 bases). There are 16 residues in the CDR3. CDR1 and CDR2 from the germline V gene are LNHNV and YYDKDF (reference sequence). With 0 bases removed from V and 5 bases from J, the gap between germline ends came to 17 bases. The CDR3 nucleotides read TGTGCCACCAGCAGAGATGGTGGCAGGGAGGAGGACGAGCAGTACTTC. This sequence encodes CATSRDGGREEDEQYF. Full variable domain (missing parts from reference TRBV15 and TRBJ2-7): DAMVIQNPRYQVTQFGKPVTLSCSQTLNHNVMYWYQQKSSQAPKLLFHYYDKDFNNEADTPDNFQSRRPNTSFCFLDIRSPGLGDTAMYLCATSRDGGREEDEQYFGPGTRLTVT.

V and J are TRBV5-4 and TRBJ2-7; possible D gene TRBD1, 6 bases. Trimming shortened V by 4 bases and J by 6 bases, and 11 bases separated the two germline ends. The length of the CDR3 is 12 residues. Germline V CDR1 and CDR2: SGHNT, YYREEE (reference sequence). The DNA of the CDR3 is TGTGCCAGCAGCCAGGGGCGTTCCGAGCAGTACTTC. This gives the protein CASSQGRSEQYF.

V and J are TRBV5-4 and TRBJ2-5; 10 nucleotides align to TRBD2. This CDR3 spans 16 amino acids. J was trimmed by 4 bases and V by 0 bases; bases with no gene match: 6. Germline values: CDR1 SGHNT, CDR2 YYREEE (reference sequence). The CDR3 region has the DNA TGTGCCAGCAGCTTGGATAGCGGGGGGCGGGGAGAGACCCAGTACTTC. Translation: CASSLDSGGRGETQYF. The whole variable domain, remainder taken from reference TRBV5-4 and TRBJ2-5, is ETGVTQSPTHLIKTRGQQVTLRCSSQSGHNTVSWYQQALGQGPQFIFQYYREEENGRGNFPPRFSGLQFPNYSSELNVNALELDDSALYLCASSLDSGGRGETQYFGPGTRLLVL.

The chain employs TRBV19 and TRBJ1-5, with D tentatively TRBD1 (6 bases). Trimming took 1 base from V and 3 from J, leaving 13 bases between them. Germline CDR1 LNHDA, CDR2 SQIVND (reference sequence). The CDR3 sequence is 16 residues long. CDR3 protein: CASSIVRGGSNQPQHF. The CDR3 DNA sequence: TGTGCCAGTAGTATAGTCCGCGGGGGCTCCAATCAGCCCCAGCATTTT.

V usage is TRBV9 and J usage is TRBJ2-2; 7 bases match TRBD2. CDR3 length: 15 residues. The J segment lost 3 bases and the V segment lost 3 bases, leaving 5 bases of the junction unmatched. Germline CDR1 is SGDLS and CDR2 is YYNGEE. The CDR3 sequence: CASSGKGGYTGELFF. The CDR3 nucleotides read TGTGCCAGCAGCGGAAAGGGAGGGTACACCGGGGAGCTGTTTTTT. Full variable domain (outside the CDR3, taken from reference TRBV9 and TRBJ2-2): DSGVTQTPKHLITATGQRVTLRCSPRSGDLSVYWYQQSLDQGLQFLIQYYNGEERAKGNILERFSAQQFPDLHSELNLSSLELGDSALYFCASSGKGGYTGELFFGEGSRLTVL.

This clone was seen a single time. The chain is built from TRBV29-1 and TRBJ2-1; a weak D match, TRBD2 (5 bases). Trimming took off 7 bases at V and 0 bases at J, with 16 bases between the two ends. Germline V lookup: CDR1 SQVTM, CDR2 ANQGSEA. The CDR3 covers 15 residues. The CDR3 here is CSGSALVGSYNEQFF. CDR3 sequence (DNA): TGCAGCGGATCAGCACTAGTCGGCTCCTACAATGAGCAGTTCTTC.

The chain links TRBV4-3 to TRBJ2-1, with D uncertain. This CDR3 is 15 amino acids long. Germline V gives CDR1 LGHNA, CDR2 YSLEER. Trimming shortened V by 0 bases and J by 9 bases, and 15 bases separated the two germline ends. The CDR3 DNA reads TGCGCCAGCAGCCAAGATTCTAACAGAGTAGGTGAGCAGTTCTTC. Translating gives CASSQDSNRVGEQFF.

V usage is TRBV7-8 and J usage is TRBJ1-2; TRBD1 aligns across 8 bases. Trimming cost V 5 bases and J 4 bases; bases outside gene matches: 12. This CDR3 has 16 amino acids. The germline V gene has CDR1 SGHVS and CDR2 FQNEAQ. The CDR3 is CASSPDGGTGIYGYTF. CDR3 coding DNA: TGTGCCAGCAGCCCTGATGGGGGGACAGGCATCTATGGCTACACCTTC.

J is TRBJ1-1 and V is TRBV5-1, with 8 bases fitting TRBD1. Germline CDR1 SGHRS, CDR2 YFSETQ. The CDR3 spans 12 residues. The J segment lost 7 bases and the V segment lost 3 bases, leaving 2 bases of the junction unmatched. The DNA of the CDR3 is TGCGCCAGCAGCTGGGGACAGGATGAAGCTTTCTTT. It translates to CASSWGQDEAFF.

The chain combines TRBV6-6 with TRBJ2-1, with 8 bases identical to TRBD2. Trimming removed 6 bases from V and 4 bases from J; junction bases left unmatched: 5. Germline V gives CDR1 MNHNY, CDR2 SVGAGI (reference sequence). This CDR3 is 14 amino acids long. The CDR3 bases are TGTGCCAGCAGCCCCGGGACTAGGTACAATGAGCAGTTCTTC. Translating it yields CASSPGTRYNEQFF.

The rearrangement links TRBV4-3 to TRBJ1-6; tentatively, D is TRBD1 (6 bases). V lost 1 base and J 4 bases, leaving 11 bases between the germline ends. The CDR3 is made up of 16 amino acids. CDR1 LGHNA and CDR2 YSLEER come from the germline V gene. The CDR3 region is CASSQGGGRYNSPLHF. The CDR3 DNA reads TGCGCCAGCAGCCAAGGGGGGGGGCGTTATAATTCACCCCTCCACTTT.

This chain joins TRBV29-1 and TRBJ2-7, with 9 nucleotides matching TRBD1. This CDR3 spans 13 amino acids. Germline V gene lookup returns CDR1 SQVTM and CDR2 ANQGSEA. J gave up 0 bases and V 6 bases, and 3 bases lay outside the gene matches. CDR3 in DNA: TGCAGCGTGTGGGACAGGGACTCCTACGAGCAGTACTTC. Its translation: CSVWDRDSYEQYF.

The chain carries TRBV9 and TRBJ1-2; D uncertain. Germline lookup yields CDR1 SGDLS and CDR2 YYNGEE. The CDR3 is 14 amino acids. V shed 0 bases and J shed 4 bases, with 10 bases lying between them. The CDR3 DNA follows: TGTGCCAGCAGCGTAGAGCGCGGGAGCTATGGCTACACCTTC. Its translation: CASSVERGSYGYTF.

The chain uses TRBV5-4 and TRBJ1-2; D possibly corresponds to TRBD1 (6 bases). The CDR3 is made up of 15 amino acids. From germline, CDR1 is SGHNT and CDR2 YYREEE (reference sequence). V was clipped by 5 bases and J by 0 bases, with 14 bases between them. CDR3 in amino acids: CASSQRTATNYGYTF. The CDR3 nucleotides read TGTGCCAGCAGTCAAAGGACAGCTACTAACTATGGCTACACCTTC.